This is a list of T cell receptor beta chains from one sample in a study of shared clonotypes between healthy human individuals. The method was immunoSEQ multiplex PCR; TCRdb's version includes in-frame clones alone and lacks a portion of them. The profile covers 2,500,000 or so clones, with around nine tenths appearing a single time and under 0.15% taken by the ten largest. Specimen: naive CD4+ T cells sorted from blood. Receptor source: a man aged 18 to 29 in good health. CDR3s include the opening cysteine and the closing phenylalanine or tryptophan. D genes are given only for firm matches. Clone size is stated in some rows and not others, as once, few, many or a class when expanded.

TRBV18	NA	TRBJ2-7	NA	CASSPSSTGGRPRQQYF	TGTGCCAGCTCACCTTCGTCTACGGGCGGTAGACCCCGACAGCAGTACTTC
TRBV11-2	NA	TRBJ2-2	TRBD1	CASSLDGTGARGGELFF	TGTGCCAGCAGCTTAGATGGGACAGGCGCTAGGGGCGGGGAGCTGTTTTTT
TRBV6-1	NA	TRBJ1-4	NA	CASILSPRRGEKLFF	TGTGCCAGCATTCTAAGTCCCCGGAGGGGTGAAAAACTGTTTTTT
TRBV6-1	NA	TRBJ1-1	NA	CASSAGFWNTEAFF	TGTGCCAGCAGTGCAGGGTTCTGGAACACTGAAGCTTTCTTT
TRBV19	NA	TRBJ2-7	NA	CASSLLPSYEQYF	TGTGCCAGTAGTCTCCTCCCATCCTACGAGCAGTACTTC
TRBV5-1	once	TRBJ1-5	NA	CAPRGGGESNQPQHF	TGCGCCCCCCGGGGGGGCGGGGAGAGCAATCAGCCCCAGCATTTT
TRBV7-2	NA	TRBJ2-7	NA	CASSLAAAYEQYF	TGTGCCAGCAGCTTAGCGGCCGCCTACGAGCAGTACTTC
TRBV6-1	once	TRBJ2-3	NA	CASSEERGSDTQYF	TGTGCCAGCAGTGAAGAGAGAGGGTCAGATACGCAGTATTTT
TRBV30	NA	TRBJ2-5	TRBD1	CAWSQGQGQETQYF	TGTGCCTGGAGCCAAGGACAGGGCCAAGAGACCCAGTACTTC
TRBV10-2	NA	TRBJ2-7	TRBD2	CASSEGLAGFYEQYF	TGCGCCAGCAGTGAGGGACTAGCGGGGTTCTACGAGCAGTACTTC
TRBV2	NA	TRBJ2-2	TRBD2	CASSESHGGGLKTGELFF	TGTGCCAGCAGTGAAAGCCATGGCGGGGGTTTGAAGACCGGGGAGCTGTTTTTT
TRBV4-1	few	TRBJ1-6	TRBD1	CASSQDSTGDLPLHF	TGCGCCAGCAGCCAAGATTCAACAGGGGATTTACCCCTCCACTTT
TRBV28	NA	TRBJ1-2	NA	CASSGGGYTF	TGTGCCAGCAGTGGTGGGGGCTACACCTTC
TRBV19	NA	TRBJ2-5	TRBD1	CASGGTAQETQYF	TGTGCCAGCGGTGGGACAGCCCAAGAGACCCAGTACTTC
TRBV4-1	NA	TRBJ2-1	TRBD2	CASSLGLAVYNEQFF	TGCGCCAGCAGCCTGGGACTAGCGGTTTACAATGAGCAGTTCTTC
TRBV30	few	TRBJ1-1	NA	CAWSVHKPNTEAFF	TGTGCCTGGAGTGTTCACAAGCCGAACACTGAAGCTTTCTTT